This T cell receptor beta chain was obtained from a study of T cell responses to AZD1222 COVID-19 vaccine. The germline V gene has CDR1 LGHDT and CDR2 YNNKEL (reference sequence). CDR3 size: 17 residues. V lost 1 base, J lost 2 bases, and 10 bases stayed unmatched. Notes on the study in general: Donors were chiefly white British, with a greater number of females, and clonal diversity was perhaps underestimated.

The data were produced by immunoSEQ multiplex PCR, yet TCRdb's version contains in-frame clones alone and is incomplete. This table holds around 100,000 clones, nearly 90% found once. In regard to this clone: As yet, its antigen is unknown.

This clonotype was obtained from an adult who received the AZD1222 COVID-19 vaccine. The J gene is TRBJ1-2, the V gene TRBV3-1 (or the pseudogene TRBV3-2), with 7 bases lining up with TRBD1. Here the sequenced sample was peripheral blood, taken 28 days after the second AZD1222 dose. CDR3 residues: CASSQALVGGHNYGYTF. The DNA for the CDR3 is TGTGCCAGCAGCCAAGCCCTGGTAGGGGGCCACAACTATGGCTACACCTTC.